Listed here are 32 T cell receptor beta chains from one sample, sequenced in a study of cytomegalovirus exposure and HLA in healthy donors (dated by TCRdb to 2015 to 2018). The protocol used for the library was the immunoSEQ multiplex PCR assay. For the multiplex PCR, a mixture combining 60 forward primers for TCR Vbeta segments and 13 reverse primers for TCR Jbeta segments was used. Not all clones reach the TCRdb copy of this immuneACCESS table, which keeps in-frame sequences only. Checked studies attribute under half of the gap to unresolved V genes and leave the rest unexplained. Present in this sample are approximately 160,000 clones, more than 80% of which were seen just once. Approximately 2% of the sample belongs to the ten largest clones. Material for sequencing was PBMCs. The receptors derive from a young woman in good health and CMV-seronegative.

The chain couples TRBV27 to TRBJ2-5, with TRBD2 matching 11 bases. Germline CDR1 reads MNHEY; CDR2 reads SMNVEV (reference sequence). V shed 3 bases, J shed 5 bases, and the junction held 11 bases outside the gene matches. This CDR3 has 17 amino acids. The chain's CDR3 is CASSLGLAGGPRETQYF. The CDR3 coding sequence is TGTGCCAGCAGTTTGGGTTTAGCGGGAGGGCCCCGGGAGACCCAGTACTTC.

The chain joins TRBV6-7 to TRBJ1-1; no firm D call. TRBV6-7 is assigned to the ORF class and has an uncertain function. V lost 2 bases and J lost 1, with 17 bases in between. The CDR3 runs 17 residues. CDR3 DNA sequence: TGTGCCAGCAGTTACACCCCGGAGGTCCGTACGAACACTGAAGCTTTCTTT. The encoded protein is CASSYTPEVRTNTEAFF.

The sample holds one count of this clone. The CDR3 loop reads CASRQTGSGQPQHF. CDR3 in DNA: TGTGCCAGCAGACAGACAGGGTCGGGCCAGCCCCAGCATTTT. The chain employs TRBV6-5 and TRBJ1-5; 7 bases are shared with TRBD1. Germline V gene sequence: CDR1 MNHEY, CDR2 SVGAGI. This CDR3 has 14 residues. V shed 6 bases, J shed 7 bases, and the junction held 9 bases outside the gene matches.

The chain employs TRBV6-6 and TRBJ1-1; no firm D call. The germline V gene has CDR1 MNHNY and CDR2 SVGAGI (reference sequence). Deletions cut 2 bases from V and 3 bases from J, with 7 bases between. The CDR3 is 13 residues long. The CDR3 loop is CASSYTRDTEAFF. CDR3 bases: TGTGCCAGCAGTTACACTCGGGACACTGAAGCTTTCTTT.

This clone is a singleton in its sample. V and J are TRBV18 and TRBJ1-3; a weak D match, TRBD1 (6 bases). The length of the CDR3 is 17 residues. The V end was cut by 1 base, the J end by 0 bases, with 13 bases between. Germline V gene data show CDR1 as KGHSH and CDR2 as LQKENI. In DNA form, the CDR3 reads TGTGCCAGCTCACCACTATACAGGGAGATCTCTGGAAACACCATATATTTT. It translates to CASSPLYREISGNTIYF.

This clone appeared many times. The chain uses TRBV2 and TRBJ1-1; D unresolved. This CDR3 has 13 amino acids. Germline CDR1 SNHLY, CDR2 FYNNEI. V lost 6 bases, J lost 5 bases, and 13 bases lay in between. The CDR3 bases are TGTGCCAGCAGCTACGGAGGAAGGACTGAAGCTTTCTTT. Translation gives CASSYGGRTEAFF.

As concerns this clone: The sample carries other DNA sequences with the same CDR3. V and J are TRBV5-1 and TRBJ2-5; TRBD2 aligns across 9 bases. With 0 bases clipped from V and 5 bases from J, the junction kept 5 bases outside the gene matches. Germline CDR1 and CDR2: SGHRS and YFSETQ. The CDR3 runs 15 residues. The CDR3: CASSLAPSGGETQYF. CDR3 bases: TGCGCCAGCAGCTTGGCACCCAGCGGGGGGGAGACCCAGTACTTC.

This clone was counted only a few times. The chain has TRBV27 and TRBJ2-6, with D possibly matching TRBD1 (5 bases). Germline CDR1 and CDR2: MNHEY and SMNVEV (reference sequence). Deletions cut 0 bases from V and 0 bases from J, with 9 bases between. This CDR3 is 17 amino acids long. The CDR3 spells CASSLSGRISGANVLTF. In DNA, the CDR3 is TGTGCCAGCAGTTTATCGGGGCGGATCTCTGGGGCCAACGTCCTGACTTTC.

The chain recombines TRBV5-5 with TRBJ2-4, with a weak D call TRBD2 (6 bases). Germline-derived CDR1 and CDR2 are SGHKS and YYEKEE (reference sequence). This CDR3 spans 16 amino acids. V lost 0 bases and J 6 bases, leaving 16 bases between the germline ends. The CDR3 sequence is CASSLGAGRLTNIQYF. The CDR3 region has the DNA TGTGCCAGCAGCTTGGGGGCAGGGAGGCTTACAAACATTCAGTACTTC.

V gene TRBV5-1 combines with J gene TRBJ1-2, with TRBD1 matching over 7 bases. In germline, CDR1 is SGHRS, CDR2 YFSETQ. V trimming: 4 bases; J trimming: 3 bases; junction bases outside the gene matches: 15. The CDR3 has 17 amino acids. CDR3 amino acids: CASSPLTGQSRYYGYTF. The CDR3 DNA sequence: TGCGCCAGCAGCCCTCTCACGGGACAGTCGAGATACTATGGCTACACCTTC.

V usage is TRBV13 and J usage is TRBJ2-7; D might be TRBD1 (6 bases). Germline CDR1 PRHDT, CDR2 FYEKMQ (reference sequence). V was shortened by 5 bases and J by 6 bases, with 17 bases between the two germline ends. This CDR3 contains 14 residues. Here the CDR3 DNA reads TGTGCCAGCAGCCCCAGGTTTGGGGGCGGCGAGCAGTACTTC. Amino acid sequence: CASSPRFGGGEQYF. The full variable domain, in which reference TRBV13 and TRBJ2-7 provide the parts outside the CDR3, is AAGVIQSPRHLIKEKRETATLKCYPIPRHDTVYWYQQGPGQDPQFLISFYEKMQSDKGSIPDRFSAQQFSDYHSELNMSSLELGDSALYFCASSPRFGGGEQYFGPGTRLTVT.

The DNA for the CDR3 is TGTGCCAGCAGCTTGGGGACAGGGGCGCTTTCCTACGAGCAGTACTTC. Amino acids: CASSLGTGALSYEQYF. This sequence joins TRBV5-5 and TRBJ2-7, with 9 bases fitting TRBD1. Germline CDR1 reads SGHKS; CDR2 reads YYEKEE (reference sequence). The CDR3 covers 16 residues. Trimming took 0 bases from V and 1 from J; bases not matched to a gene: 5.

The rearrangement uses TRBV6-5 and TRBJ2-7, with a tentative D call TRBD2 (5 bases). The germline V gene has CDR1 MNHEY and CDR2 SVGAGI. The CDR3 consists of 13 residues. V was clipped by 6 bases and J by 3 bases, with 12 bases between them. In nucleotides, the CDR3 is TGTGCCAGCAGGGTCCCCGGGGTCTACGAGCAGTACTTC. As protein: CASRVPGVYEQYF.

This clone has just a few counts. V gene TRBV6-6 combines with J gene TRBJ1-2, with TRBD1 as a possible D gene (6 bases). This CDR3 contains 15 residues. Germline CDR1 reads MNHNY; CDR2 reads SVGAGI (reference sequence). V lost 8 bases to trimming and J lost 0 bases, with 16 bases between them. The CDR3 DNA sequence: TGTGCCAGCGGCACAAACAGGGCCGCTAACTATGGCTACACCTTC. Its translation: CASGTNRAANYGYTF.

The rearrangement links TRBV25-1 to TRBJ1-2; D unclear. In germline, CDR1 is MGHDK, CDR2 SYGVNS. V shed 5 bases and J shed 3 bases, with 10 bases lying between them. The CDR3 runs 13 residues. The CDR3 DNA sequence: TGTGCCAGCAGTTCCGCGGACTACTATGGCTACACCTTC. Protein product: CASSSADYYGYTF.

The chain recombines TRBV10-3 with TRBJ2-7; 9 bases line up with TRBD2. The CDR3 is 13 residues long. Germline values: CDR1 ENHRY, CDR2 SYGVKD. The V and J ends lost 10 bases and 2 bases, in that order; junction bases with no gene match: 6. CDR3 nucleotides: TGTGCCACGACGCCTAGCGGGACCTACGAGCAGTACTTC. This translates into CATTPSGTYEQYF.

This CDR3 is CASSYTSGGRGGQFF. CDR3 nucleotide sequence: TGCGCCAGCAGCTATACTAGCGGGGGGAGAGGTGGGCAGTTCTTC. The chain couples TRBV5-1 to TRBJ2-1, with 12 bases lining up with TRBD2. The CDR3 spans 15 residues. Germline CDR1 SGHRS, CDR2 YFSETQ. The V segment lost 3 bases and the J segment 12 bases; nucleotides outside the gene matches: 10. Looking up the rest from reference TRBV5-1 and TRBJ2-1 gives the full variable domain: KAGVTQTPRYLIKTRGQQVTLSCSPISGHRSVSWYQQTPGQGLQFLFEYFSETQRNKGNFPGRFSGRQFSNSRSEMNVSTLELGDSALYLCASSYTSGGRGGQFFGPGTRLTVL.

For the CDR3, the DNA is TGTGCCAGCAGTCCCTACCCCCTCTCCTACGAGCAGTACTTC. This translates into CASSPYPLSYEQYF. The chain uses TRBV27 and TRBJ2-7; D is unresolved. Trimming shortened V by 5 bases and J by 0 bases, and 11 bases separated the two germline ends. This CDR3 contains 14 residues. Germline lookup yields CDR1 MNHEY and CDR2 SMNVEV (reference sequence).

The chain has TRBV4-1 and TRBJ1-2, with TRBD1 identical over 11 bases. J was trimmed by 0 bases and V by 0 bases; bases with no gene match: 6. There are 18 residues in the CDR3. Germline CDR1 MGHRA, CDR2 YSYEKL. The CDR3 loop reads CASSQDRTGGASNYGYTF. DNA for the CDR3: TGCGCCAGCAGCCAAGATCGGACAGGGGGCGCGTCTAACTATGGCTACACCTTC.

By proportion, this clone is medium-sized (0.01 to 0.1%). V usage is TRBV7-9 and J usage is TRBJ2-5; D is possibly TRBD2 (6 bases). Trimming pared 5 bases from V and 1 base from J, leaving 11 bases between. This CDR3 is built from 14 residues. Germline CDR1 is SEHNR and CDR2 is FQNEAQ (reference sequence). The chain's CDR3 is CASSPRRGQETQYF. CDR3 sequence (DNA): TGTGCCAGCAGCCCCAGGAGGGGCCAAGAGACCCAGTACTTC. Together with reference TRBV7-9 and TRBJ2-5, the CDR3 gives the full variable domain: DTGVSQNPRHKITKRGQNVTFRCDPISEHNRLYWYRQTLGQGPEFLTYFQNEAQLEKSRLLSDRFSAERPKGSFSTLEIQRTEQGDSAMYLCASSPRRGQETQYFGPGTRLLVL.

In the case of this clone: Relative to the germline gene, one junction end is altered; a read error may explain this. The CDR3 DNA follows: TGCGCCAGCAGCTTGGGACTAGCGGGGGGGCCCGTCACATTTACAGATATGCAGTATTTT. This sequence encodes CASSLGLAGGPVTFTDMQYF. The rearrangement uses TRBV5-1 and TRBJ2-3, with 14 bases that match TRBD2. The CDR3 is made up of 20 amino acids. Germline V gene sequence: CDR1 SGHRS, CDR2 YFSETQ.

This clone came up a few times. This chain connects TRBV16 to TRBJ2-7; 10 bases map to TRBD1. The V gene end was trimmed by 4 bases and the J gene end by 5 bases; junction bases not matched to a gene: 8. CDR1 is KGHSY and CDR2 is FQNENV in the germline V gene. The CDR3 loop spans 15 amino acids. The DNA for the CDR3 is TGTGCCAGCAGCCGATCCGGGACAGGGGCCCACGAGCAGTACTTC. Translating gives CASSRSGTGAHEQYF.

The chain joins TRBV10-1 to TRBJ2-7; D uncertain. This CDR3 comprises 12 residues. The V gene lost 7 bases and the J gene lost 3 bases, with 10 bases spanning the gap. Per the germline V gene, CDR1 is WNHNN and CDR2 is SYGVQD (reference sequence). The CDR3 reads CASTRQYYEQYF. The DNA for the CDR3 is TGCGCCAGCACCAGACAATACTACGAGCAGTACTTC.

This clone showed up just a few times. The genes are TRBV6-4 and TRBJ1-1; D perhaps matches TRBD1 (5 bases). The CDR3 is made up of 13 amino acids. Germline CDR1 is MRHNA and CDR2 is SNTAGT. V shed 6 bases and J shed 7 bases, with 15 bases lying between them. The CDR3 DNA is TGTGCCAGCAGCGTTGAAGAGCAGGGTGAAGCTTTCTTT. This translates into CASSVEEQGEAFF.

The J gene is TRBJ1-2, the V gene TRBV25-1, with 9 bases identical to TRBD1. The CDR3 sequence is 15 residues long. The ends lost 2 bases at V and 5 bases at J; junction bases unmatched: 6. CDR1 is MGHDK, CDR2 SYGVNS, per germline. The CDR3 here is CASSEPGQGLYGYTF. The CDR3 DNA follows: TGTGCCAGCAGTGAACCGGGACAGGGACTTTATGGCTACACCTTC.

The chain uses TRBV27 and TRBJ2-7, with TRBD2 identical over 11 bases. With 8 bases clipped from V and 3 bases from J, the junction kept 9 bases outside the gene matches. The CDR3 sequence is 15 residues long. Germline V CDR1 and CDR2: MNHEY, SMNVEV (reference sequence). CDR3 bases: TGTGCCAGCCCCCCTGGGACTAGCGGAAACTACGAGCAGTACTTC. This gives the protein CASPPGTSGNYEQYF.

The chain recombines TRBV29-1 with TRBJ1-4, with a possible D match to TRBD1 (5 bases). Trimming removed 5 bases from V and 5 bases from J, with 9 bases in between. CDR1 is SQVTM and CDR2 is ANQGSEA in the germline V gene. The CDR3 extends over 12 amino acids. The CDR3 coding sequence is TGCAGCGTTTCACAGGCGAATGAAAAACTGTTTTTT. It codes for CSVSQANEKLFF.

This chain links TRBV7-3 with TRBJ2-1; D is possibly TRBD1 (5 bases). The CDR3 is made up of 15 amino acids. Germline V gives CDR1 SGHTA, CDR2 FQGTGA. Deletions cut 1 base from V and 7 bases from J, with 14 bases between. CDR3 in DNA: TGTGCCAGCAGCTTAATTTGGGGCGGAGTAAATGAGCAGTTCTTC. It specifies CASSLIWGGVNEQFF.

V usage is TRBV5-1 and J usage is TRBJ1-1, with a tentative D call TRBD1 (6 bases). There are 13 residues in the CDR3. From germline, CDR1 is SGHRS and CDR2 YFSETQ. The ends were cut back, 6 bases at V and 7 bases at J, with 16 bases in the middle. The CDR3 protein is CASTTNAGVEAFF. For the CDR3, the DNA is TGCGCCAGCACAACAAACGCAGGGGTTGAAGCTTTCTTT.

The gene calls are TRBV7-9 and TRBJ2-1, with D possibly being TRBD2 (5 bases). The length of the CDR3 is 12 residues. Trimming cost V 6 bases and J 6 bases, with 9 bases left between them. Per germline, CDR1 SEHNR and CDR2 FQNEAQ (reference sequence). The CDR3 loop reads CASRGRSNEQFF. The CDR3, as DNA: TGTGCCAGCAGAGGGAGAAGCAATGAGCAGTTCTTC.

The gene calls are TRBV7-2 and TRBJ2-7; 9 bases are a match to TRBD2. The CDR3 is 15 amino acids. J was trimmed by 5 bases and V by 5 bases; bases with no gene match: 10. Germline values: CDR1 SGHTA, CDR2 FQGNSA. The CDR3 nucleotides read TGTGCCAGCAGCCCAAGAGCGGGGGGCCTAAACGAGCAGTACTTC. Amino acids: CASSPRAGGLNEQYF.

This clone has only a few counts. The J gene is TRBJ2-2, the V gene TRBV14; weak D call: TRBD1 (5 bases). In germline, CDR1 is SGHDN, CDR2 FVKESK. This CDR3 is built from 13 residues. V was pared by 8 bases and J by 6 bases, with 13 bases between. CDR3 bases: TGTGCCAGCGGGGCAGGTTCTCCCGGGGAGCTGTTTTTT. Translated: CASGAGSPGELFF.